The sequence of this T cell receptor beta chain was determined in a study of shared clonotypes between healthy human individuals. This CDR3 is 18 amino acids long. The germline CDR1 and CDR2 sequences are LNHNV and YYDKDF (reference sequence). V was clipped by 1 base and J by 3 bases, with 19 bases between them. Sequencing used immunoSEQ multiplex PCR; TCRdb keeps in-frame clones, though not all of them. The sample includes 2 million to 2.5 million clones, around 95% seen only once; the top ten take around 0.13%. V usage is TRBV15 and J usage is TRBJ1-5; no clear D. The sequenced material came from naive CD4+ T cells sorted from blood. The subset is: CD45RA+ positively selected. This TCR came from a man in his late teens or twenties in good health. CDR3 coding DNA: TGTGCCACCAGCAGAGTATCATTCAGTGGAGGGTCCAATCAGCCCCAGCATTTT. It translates to CATSRVSFSGGSNQPQHF. Together with reference TRBV15 and TRBJ1-5, the CDR3 gives the full variable domain: DAMVIQNPRYQVTQFGKPVTLSCSQTLNHNVMYWYQQKSSQAPKLLFHYYDKDFNNEADTPDNFQSRRPNTSFCFLDIRSPGLGDTAMYLCATSRVSFSGGSNQPQHFGDGTRLSIL.